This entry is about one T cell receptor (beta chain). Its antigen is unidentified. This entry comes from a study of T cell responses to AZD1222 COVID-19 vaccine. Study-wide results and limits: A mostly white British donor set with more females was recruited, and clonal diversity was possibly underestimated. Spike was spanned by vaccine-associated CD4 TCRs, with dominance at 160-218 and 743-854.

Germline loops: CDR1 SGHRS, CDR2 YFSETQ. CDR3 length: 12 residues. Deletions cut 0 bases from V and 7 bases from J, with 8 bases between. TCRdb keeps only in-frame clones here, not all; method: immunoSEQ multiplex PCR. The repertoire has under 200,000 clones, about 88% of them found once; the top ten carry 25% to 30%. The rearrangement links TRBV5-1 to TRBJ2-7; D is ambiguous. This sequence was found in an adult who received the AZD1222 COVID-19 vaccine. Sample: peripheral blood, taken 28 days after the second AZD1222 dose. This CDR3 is CASSLDGREQYF. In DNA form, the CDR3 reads TGCGCCAGCAGCTTGGACGGGCGAGAGCAGTACTTC.